These 26 T cell receptor beta chains were all obtained from the same sample, sequenced in a study of blood T cell repertoires in COVID-19. Profiled with immunoSEQ multiplex PCR; TCRdb holds only in-frame clones, not every one. Of 150,000 to 200,000 clones in the sample, 65% to 85% are singletons; the top ten hold about 14%. Sequenced material: peripheral blood. Receptor source: an elderly woman with acute or convalescent COVID-19.

The V and J genes are TRBV11-2 and TRBJ2-1; D is unresolved. CDR3 size: 14 residues. Trimming shortened V by 0 bases and J by 6 bases, and 9 bases separated the two germline ends. Per germline, CDR1 SGHAT and CDR2 FQNNGV. This chain's CDR3 is CASSLDITINEQFF. Here the CDR3 DNA reads TGTGCCAGCAGCTTAGATATCACTATCAATGAGCAGTTCTTC.

J is TRBJ1-1 and V is TRBV7-9, with 8 bases that match TRBD1. V was clipped by 3 bases and J by 7 bases; unmatched bases: 7. The CDR3 covers 14 residues. Germline CDR1 is SEHNR and CDR2 is FQNEAQ (reference sequence). CDR3: CASSLDYRGNEAFF. The CDR3 DNA reads as TGTGCCAGCAGCTTGGATTACAGGGGGAATGAAGCTTTCTTT.

This clone occurred a few times. The CDR3 protein is CASDPGGEQFF. The CDR3 DNA follows: TGTGCCAGCGATCCGGGTGGGGAGCAGTTCTTC. This rearrangement joins TRBV28 to TRBJ2-1; D is uncertain. CDR1 and CDR2 (germline): MDHEN, SYDVKM. The CDR3 runs 11 residues. Between the trimmed V and J ends, which lost 8 bases and 10 bases, there was a span of 12 bases.

The V and J genes are TRBV3-1 (or the pseudogene TRBV3-2) and TRBJ1-6; TRBD1 matches at 10 bases. The CDR3 consists of 15 residues. Per the germline V gene, CDR1 is LGHDT and CDR2 is YNNKEL (reference sequence). V lost 5 bases, J lost 12 bases, and 10 bases stayed unmatched. The CDR3 region is CASSGPGQGSLPLHF. The CDR3 DNA reads as TGTGCCAGCAGCGGCCCGGGACAGGGGTCTTTACCCCTCCACTTT.

The rearrangement joins TRBV3-1 (or the pseudogene TRBV3-2) to TRBJ2-1, with 13 bases lining up with TRBD2. Germline-derived CDR1 and CDR2 are LGHDT and YNNKEL (reference sequence). J was trimmed by 8 bases and V by 4 bases; bases with no gene match: 5. The CDR3 spans 15 residues. Here the CDR3 reads CASSRGGTSGDEQFF. CDR3 in DNA: TGTGCCAGCAGCCGAGGGGGGACTAGCGGGGATGAGCAGTTCTTC.

The chain carries TRBV5-1 and TRBJ2-1, with 9 bases lining up with TRBD1. The ends lost 0 bases at V and 6 bases at J; junction bases unmatched: 7. This CDR3 spans 16 amino acids. Per the germline V gene, CDR1 is SGHRS and CDR2 is YFSETQ. The CDR3: CASSLGGTGQRNEQFF. CDR3 coding DNA: TGCGCCAGCAGCTTGGGGGGGACAGGGCAACGCAATGAGCAGTTCTTC.

CDR3 residues: CASSLSRDNYEQYF. In DNA, the CDR3 is TGTGCCAGCAGTTTATCTCGAGACAACTACGAGCAGTACTTC. The chain is built from TRBV27 and TRBJ2-7; D remains ambiguous. V gave up 0 bases and J gave up 3 bases, with 9 bases separating them. The CDR3 runs to 14 residues. The V gene's germline CDR1 is MNHEY and CDR2 SMNVEV (reference sequence).

J is TRBJ1-4 and V is TRBV5-1; D may be TRBD1 (6 bases). V was clipped by 1 base and J by 8 bases, with 18 bases between them. The CDR3 sequence is 16 residues long. Germline V CDR1 and CDR2: SGHRS, YFSETQ. CDR3 sequence: CASSLNSYGGGEKLFF. CDR3 nucleotides: TGCGCCAGCAGCTTGAACTCTTATGGGGGCGGAGAAAAACTGTTTTTT. Drawing the rest from reference TRBV5-1 and TRBJ1-4, the complete variable domain is KAGVTQTPRYLIKTRGQQVTLSCSPISGHRSVSWYQQTPGQGLQFLFEYFSETQRNKGNFPGRFSGRQFSNSRSEMNVSTLELGDSALYLCASSLNSYGGGEKLFFGSGTQLSVL.

V gene TRBV10-2 combines with J gene TRBJ1-5, with TRBD1 matching over 7 bases. The CDR3 consists of 13 residues. Germline CDR1 reads WSHSY; CDR2 reads SAAADI. The V segment lost 5 bases and the J segment 6 bases; nucleotides outside the gene matches: 4. The CDR3 coding sequence is TGCGCCAGCAGTCAGGGGGGAGGTCAGCCCCAGCATTTT. This sequence encodes CASSQGGGQPQHF.

The gene calls are TRBV3-1 (or the pseudogene TRBV3-2) and TRBJ1-3, with TRBD1 matching 7 bases. V shed 1 base and J 4 bases; nucleotides not matched to a gene: 7. CDR1 and CDR2 (germline): LGHDT, YNNKEL (reference sequence). The CDR3 covers 16 residues. CDR3 sequence (DNA): TGTGCCAGCAGCCAAGGGGTCAGGGGGTCCGGAAACACCATATATTTT. Its translation: CASSQGVRGSGNTIYF.

In this sample, this clone turned up once. The chain uses TRBV6-4 and TRBJ2-1; possible D gene TRBD1, 6 bases. In germline, CDR1 is MRHNA, CDR2 SNTAGT. V lost 6 bases to trimming and J lost 3 bases, with 12 bases between them. The length of the CDR3 is 14 residues. The CDR3 protein is CASRRGKDYNEQFF. In nucleotides, the CDR3 is TGTGCCAGCAGGAGGGGGAAAGACTACAATGAGCAGTTCTTC.

This clone appeared once. The chain uses TRBV28 and TRBJ1-4; weak D call: TRBD1 (5 bases). CDR1 MDHEN and CDR2 SYDVKM come from the germline V gene. Trimming left V 6 bases short and J 0 bases short, with 14 bases between. This CDR3 region has 16 residues. Written as DNA, the CDR3 is TGTGCCAGCAGCATACAGGTTTCTCCAACTAATGAAAAACTGTTTTTT. It is translated as CASSIQVSPTNEKLFF.

This chain links TRBV2 with TRBJ2-1, with D possibly matching TRBD2 (6 bases). Trimming shortened V by 2 bases and J by 16 bases, and 15 bases separated the two germline ends. The CDR3 loop spans 12 amino acids. Germline V gives CDR1 SNHLY, CDR2 FYNNEI. CDR3 nucleotides: TGTGCCAGCAGTGAACTCGGGAGTCAACCCTTCTTC. Amino acid sequence: CASSELGSQPFF.

The chain employs TRBV5-1 and TRBJ1-1, with D unclear. V lost 4 bases to trimming and J lost 0 bases, with 16 bases between them. The CDR3 is made up of 16 amino acids. From germline, CDR1 is SGHRS and CDR2 YFSETQ. Written as DNA, the CDR3 is TGCGCCAGCAGCCCGCAGGCAGGCTTGTTGAACACTGAAGCTTTCTTT. Protein: CASSPQAGLLNTEAFF.

This clone has just a few counts. The J gene is TRBJ2-1, the V gene TRBV19; 8 bases map to TRBD2. The CDR3 loop spans 16 amino acids. From germline, CDR1 is LNHDA and CDR2 SQIVND (reference sequence). With 3 bases clipped from V and 7 bases from J, the junction kept 11 bases outside the gene matches. Here the CDR3 DNA reads TGTGCCAGTAGTATCGTACTAGCGGCAACTTCAAATGAGCAGTTCTTC. As protein: CASSIVLAATSNEQFF.

The count of this clone is one. The chain carries TRBV6-5 and TRBJ1-1; D is undetermined. Trimming stripped 6 bases from V and 1 base from J, with 12 bases between. Germline CDR1 is MNHEY and CDR2 is SVGAGI. CDR3 length equals 14 residues. CDR3 sequence reads: CASRGVRGNTEAFF. The CDR3 DNA follows: TGTGCCAGCAGAGGAGTTCGGGGGAACACTGAAGCTTTCTTT.

This clone has more than one count but fewer than ten. The sample carries other DNA sequences with the same CDR3. V and J are TRBV18 and TRBJ1-1; D gene ambiguous. The germline CDR1 and CDR2 sequences are KGHSH and LQKENI. V was pared by 3 bases and J by 5 bases, with 13 bases between. The CDR3 runs 14 residues. Here the CDR3 DNA reads TGTGCCAGCTCACCCCCCGGGGTGAGAACTGAAGCTTTCTTT. It specifies CASSPPGVRTEAFF. The whole variable domain, filled in from reference TRBV18 and TRBJ1-1, reads NAGVMQNPRHLVRRRGQEARLRCSPMKGHSHVYWYRQLPEEGLKFMVYLQKENIIDESGMPKERFSAEFPKEGPSILRIQQVVRGDSAAYFCASSPPGVRTEAFFGQGTRLTVV.

This clone was counted at least ten times. The chain joins TRBV6-6 to TRBJ1-2; 10 bases match TRBD1. The V gene end was trimmed by 5 bases and the J gene end by 8 bases; junction bases not matched to a gene: 14. The length of the CDR3 is 16 residues. The germline V gene has CDR1 MNHNY and CDR2 SVGAGI (reference sequence). CDR3: CASSAGGTGTGEGYTF. The DNA of the CDR3 is TGTGCCAGCAGTGCCGGAGGCACCGGGACAGGGGAAGGCTACACCTTC.

The chain uses TRBV7-2 and TRBJ2-5, with D possibly being TRBD1 (6 bases). The V end lost 5 bases, the J end lost 2 bases, and 15 bases lay between the germline ends. This CDR3 spans 15 amino acids. Germline values: CDR1 SGHTA, CDR2 FQGNSA. CDR3 amino acids: CASSLGVRGQETQYF. The CDR3 DNA follows: TGTGCCAGCAGCCTCGGTGTGAGGGGGCAAGAGACCCAGTACTTC.

The genes are TRBV13 and TRBJ1-2, with 8 bases lining up with TRBD1. Germline V CDR1 and CDR2: PRHDT, FYEKMQ (reference sequence). This CDR3 region has 21 residues. V trimming: 2 bases; J trimming: 8 bases; junction bases outside the gene matches: 28. CDR3 in amino acids: CASSLNAGFRILTGATQGYTF. The CDR3 nucleotides are TGTGCCAGCAGCTTAAATGCCGGGTTTCGGATCTTGACAGGGGCTACCCAAGGCTACACCTTC.

The rearrangement joins TRBV30 to TRBJ2-1; perhaps TRBD2 as D (5 bases). Trimming pared 1 base from V and 9 bases from J, leaving 16 bases between. The CDR3 is 14 amino acids. Germline V gives CDR1 GTSNPN, CDR2 SVGIG (reference sequence). The DNA of the CDR3 is TGTGCCTGGAGTGATGGGAGAAGGCACCCTGAGCAGTTCTTC. Its protein product is CAWSDGRRHPEQFF.

V is TRBV10-1 and J is TRBJ2-5, with a possible D match to TRBD2 (5 bases). CDR1 and CDR2 (germline): WNHNN, SYGVQD (reference sequence). Trimming left V 4 bases short and J 4 bases short, with 10 bases between. This CDR3 is 13 amino acids long. CDR3 sequence: CASSAREGETQYF. In nucleotides, the CDR3 is TGCGCCAGCAGTGCCCGGGAAGGAGAGACCCAGTACTTC.

V gene TRBV7-2 combines with J gene TRBJ2-7; possibly TRBD2 for D (6 bases). The germline gives CDR1 SGHTA, CDR2 FQGNSA. The CDR3 has 15 amino acids. V lost 5 bases and J 0 bases, leaving 14 bases between the germline ends. CDR3: CASSKRVEASYEQYF. CDR3 nucleotides: TGTGCCAGCAGCAAGCGGGTCGAAGCCTCCTACGAGCAGTACTTC.

The rearrangement uses TRBV27 and TRBJ2-5, with D tentatively TRBD2 (5 bases). Germline values: CDR1 MNHEY, CDR2 SMNVEV (reference sequence). V shed 1 base and J shed 5 bases, with 17 bases lying between them. The CDR3 length is 16 residues. The CDR3 reads CASSLLPTSGYETQYF. CDR3 in DNA: TGTGCCAGCAGTTTATTGCCTACTAGTGGTTACGAGACCCAGTACTTC.

This clone has only one observation. The chain carries TRBV5-1 and TRBJ2-5; TRBD1 might be the D (6 bases). From germline, CDR1 is SGHRS and CDR2 YFSETQ. The CDR3 is 14 residues long. The V gene lost 3 bases and the J gene lost 2 bases, with 11 bases spanning the gap. For the CDR3, the DNA is TGCGCCAGCAGCTCCGGACAGATTCAAGAGACCCAGTACTTC. It specifies CASSSGQIQETQYF.

The CDR3 region is CASSFPGYEQYF. In nucleotides, the CDR3 is TGTGCCAGCAGTTTCCCGGGCTACGAGCAGTACTTC. The chain joins TRBV28 to TRBJ2-7; D ambiguous. The CDR3 loop spans 12 amino acids. The V gene lost 3 bases and the J gene lost 3 bases, with 6 bases spanning the gap. Per the germline V gene, CDR1 is MDHEN and CDR2 is SYDVKM.